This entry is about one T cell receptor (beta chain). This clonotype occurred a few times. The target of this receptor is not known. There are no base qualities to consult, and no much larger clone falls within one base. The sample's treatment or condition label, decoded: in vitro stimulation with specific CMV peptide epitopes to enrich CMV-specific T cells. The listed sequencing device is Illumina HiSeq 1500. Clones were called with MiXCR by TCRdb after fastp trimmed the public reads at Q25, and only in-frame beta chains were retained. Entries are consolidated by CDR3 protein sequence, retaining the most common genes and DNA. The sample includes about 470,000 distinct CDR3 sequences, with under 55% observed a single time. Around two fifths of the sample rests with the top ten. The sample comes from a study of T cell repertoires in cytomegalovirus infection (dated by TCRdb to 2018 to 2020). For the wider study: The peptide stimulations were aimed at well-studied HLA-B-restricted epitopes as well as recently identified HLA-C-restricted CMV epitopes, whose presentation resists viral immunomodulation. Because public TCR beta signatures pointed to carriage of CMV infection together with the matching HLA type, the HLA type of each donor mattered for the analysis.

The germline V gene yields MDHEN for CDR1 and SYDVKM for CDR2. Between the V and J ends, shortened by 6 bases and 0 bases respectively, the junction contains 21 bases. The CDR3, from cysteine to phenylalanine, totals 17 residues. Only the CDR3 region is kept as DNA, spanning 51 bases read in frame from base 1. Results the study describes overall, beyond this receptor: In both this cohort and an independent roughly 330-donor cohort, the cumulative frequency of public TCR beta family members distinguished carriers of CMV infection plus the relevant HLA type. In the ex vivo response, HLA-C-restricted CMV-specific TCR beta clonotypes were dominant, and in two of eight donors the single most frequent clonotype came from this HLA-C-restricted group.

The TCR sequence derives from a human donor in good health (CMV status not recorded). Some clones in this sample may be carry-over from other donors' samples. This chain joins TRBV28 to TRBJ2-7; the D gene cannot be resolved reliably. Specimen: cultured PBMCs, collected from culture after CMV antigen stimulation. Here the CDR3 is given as CASSPVRATSISYEQYF. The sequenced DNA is TGTGCCAGCAGCCCTGTTCGTGCAACAAGTATCTCCTACGAGCAGTACTTC.